These 31 T cell receptor beta chains share one sample of origin, sequenced in a study of blood T cells in healthy people across ages. Sample-barcoded 5' priming and a J-beta primer mix drove a second PCR of roughly 7 to 11 cycles. Using its own MiXCR run on the 5' RACE reads, TCRdb lists one record per CDR3 protein. Altogether hundreds of thousands of distinct CDR3 sequences are present, about 62% being singletons, with the ten largest covering over 20%. The sample consisted of blood. All receptors derive from a man aged 25-45 years in good health.

The chain links TRBV10-3 to TRBJ2-7; D gene unclear. With 10 bases removed from V and 1 base from J, the gap between germline ends came to 14 bases. The germline gives CDR1 ENHRY, CDR2 SYGVKD. The CDR3 spans 13 residues. The CDR3 here is CATGRDGSYEQYF. The CDR3 DNA is TGTGCCACCGGCCGCGACGGGTCCTACGAGCAGTACTTC.

This clonotype came up a few times. The rearrangement joins TRBV7-2 to TRBJ2-1; the match to TRBD2 covers 8 bases. Germline V gene data show CDR1 as SGHTA and CDR2 as FQGNSA. This CDR3 spans 14 amino acids. With V trimmed by 8 bases and J by 0 bases, 3 bases remained unmatched. The CDR3 DNA reads as TGTGCCAGCGAGCGGGGGTACTCCTACAATGAGCAGTTCTTC. Translating gives CASERGYSYNEQFF.

This rearrangement joins TRBV3-1 to TRBJ2-5, with 8 bases lining up with TRBD2. The CDR3 runs to 14 residues. Germline CDR1 and CDR2: LGHDT and YNNKEL (reference sequence). V gave up 10 bases and J gave up 11 bases; unmatched junction bases: 18. Written as DNA, the CDR3 is TGTGCCACGAGAGCGGGGGTACTTAACAATGAGCAGTACTTC. It translates to CATRAGVLNNEQYF.

This clonotype was counted a few times. DNA for the CDR3: TGCAGTGCCCTCCGGGACAGGAGCTCCTACGAGCAGTACTTC. This encodes CSALRDRSSYEQYF. The J gene is TRBJ2-7, the V gene TRBV20-1, with 8 bases aligning to TRBD1. The V and J ends lost 6 bases and 0 bases, in that order; junction bases with no gene match: 7. Germline V gene data show CDR1 as DFQATT and CDR2 as SNEGSKA (reference sequence). This CDR3 is 14 amino acids long.

The CDR3 spells CASSSGQAYYGYTF. CDR3 coding DNA: TGTGCCAGCAGCTCGGGACAGGCGTACTATGGCTACACCTTC. V gene TRBV7-9 combines with J gene TRBJ1-2; 8 nucleotides align to TRBD1. The CDR3 length is 14 residues. Germline CDR1 SEHNR, CDR2 FQNEAQ (reference sequence). V was clipped by 4 bases and J by 3 bases; unmatched bases: 4.

This clonotype showed up just a few times. The chain is built from TRBV7-2 and TRBJ2-3; 7 bases align to TRBD2. The CDR3 consists of 18 residues. Germline V gives CDR1 SGHTA, CDR2 FQGNSA. V lost 0 bases and J lost 4; bases outside the gene matches: 13. The CDR3 sequence is CASSLAGLAVWASDTQYF. CDR3 nucleotide sequence: TGTGCCAGCAGCTTAGCGGGTCTAGCGGTTTGGGCATCAGATACGCAGTATTTT.

V gene TRBV7-9 combines with J gene TRBJ2-5, with a possible D match to TRBD1 (7 bases). V was shortened by 6 bases and J by 6 bases, with 23 bases between the two germline ends. CDR3 length equals 16 residues. Per germline, CDR1 SEHNR and CDR2 FQNEAQ (reference sequence). The CDR3 DNA follows: TGTGCCAGCAGTACGATCCCAGAGCAGGGGGGTAAGACCCAGTACTTC. It specifies CASSTIPEQGGKTQYF.

With respect to this clonotype: One end of the junction fails to match germline, which may point to a read error. The chain carries TRBV4-2 and TRBJ2-5; D could derive from TRBD1 or TRBD2 (6 bases each). Germline CDR1 LGHNA, CDR2 YNFKEQ. The CDR3 sequence is 16 residues long. Here the CDR3 DNA reads TGTGCCAGCAGCCAATGGGGGGCATCGGTGCAAGAGACCCAGTATTTC. The encoded protein is CASSQWGASVQETQYF.

In the case of this clonotype: One junction end does not reproduce the germline sequence, and a read error may be involved. The chain recombines TRBV7-9 with TRBJ2-6; 7 bases align to TRBD2. CDR3 length: 16 residues. Germline V gene lookup returns CDR1 SEHNR and CDR2 FQNEAQ (reference sequence). The CDR3 region is CASLSSGGSGVNVLTF. Here the CDR3 DNA reads TGTGCCAGCCTATCTAGCGGCGGCTCTGGGGTCAACGTCCTGACTTTC.

The CDR3: CASSPLDKYNEQFF. CDR3 in DNA: TGTGCCAGCAGCCCTCTGGACAAGTACAATGAGCAGTTCTTC. This chain links TRBV5-6 with TRBJ2-1; D perhaps matches TRBD1 (5 bases). The ends were cut back, 4 bases at V and 4 bases at J, with 12 bases in the middle. The germline V gene encodes CDR1 SGHDT and CDR2 YYEEEE. CDR3 size: 14 residues.

The rearrangement links TRBV9 to TRBJ2-7; 9 positions agree with TRBD2. The CDR3 has 15 amino acids. CDR1 is SGDLS, CDR2 YYNGEE, per germline. The V gene end was trimmed by 0 bases and the J gene end by 2 bases; junction bases not matched to a gene: 3. This CDR3 reads CASSVGVAGAYEQYF. The CDR3 DNA reads TGTGCCAGCAGCGTAGGAGTAGCGGGGGCCTACGAGCAGTACTTC.

This clonotype was recorded once. This chain joins TRBV7-2 and TRBJ1-6; D is perhaps TRBD1 (5 bases). CDR1 and CDR2 from the germline V gene are SGHTA and FQGNSA. The V end was cut by 6 bases, the J end by 8 bases, with 11 bases between. This CDR3 spans 13 amino acids. CDR3 region: CASSYLTDSPLHF. The CDR3 nucleotides are TGTGCCAGCAGTTACCTGACAGATTCACCCCTCCACTTT.

V and J are TRBV20-1 and TRBJ2-7; 8 bases map to TRBD1. CDR1 DFQATT and CDR2 SNEGSKA come from the germline V gene (reference sequence). The CDR3 is 14 residues long. V lost 5 bases and J lost 3; bases outside the gene matches: 9. The chain's CDR3 is CSAYTGTGHYEQYF. In DNA form, the CDR3 reads TGCAGTGCTTATACCGGGACAGGACACTACGAGCAGTACTTC.

Only one count was recorded for this clonotype. V usage is TRBV6-2 or TRBV6-3 and J usage is TRBJ2-2; a possible D gene is TRBD2 (6 bases). CDR3 length equals 14 residues. Trimming took off 7 bases at V and 3 bases at J, with 12 bases between the two ends. Germline CDR1 reads MNHEY; CDR2 reads SVGEGT. CDR3 protein: CASNPGLHTGELFF. DNA for the CDR3: TGTGCCAGCAATCCGGGACTCCACACCGGGGAGCTGTTTTTT.

Notes on this clonotype: The germline gene is not matched at one end of the junction; a read error may be the cause. V gene TRBV10-2 combines with J gene TRBJ1-4; 8 nucleotides line up with TRBD1. The CDR3 covers 17 residues. CDR1 is WSHSY, CDR2 SAAADI, per germline. The CDR3 coding sequence is TGCGCCAGCAGCGAGTCAGGACAGGGAAGGATTGGTGAAAAACTGTTTTTT. Amino acids: CASSESGQGRIGEKLFF.

The genes are TRBV5-1 and TRBJ2-3, with 11 nucleotides matching TRBD2. The CDR3 loop spans 14 amino acids. The germline V gene encodes CDR1 SGHRS and CDR2 YFSETQ. V shed 6 bases and J 4 bases; nucleotides not matched to a gene: 4. The CDR3 loop is CASTLAGGADTQYF. The DNA for the CDR3 is TGCGCCAGCACCCTAGCGGGGGGCGCAGATACGCAGTATTTT.

This clonotype has a handful of counts. The chain links TRBV9 to TRBJ2-1; 7 bases align to TRBD1. The CDR3 consists of 15 residues. After removal of 0 bases from V and 9 bases from J, the junction contained 9 bases not matched to a gene. Per the germline V gene, CDR1 is SGDLS and CDR2 is YYNGEE. The CDR3 sequence: CASSVEGGLVGEQFF. The CDR3 DNA is TGTGCCAGCAGCGTAGAAGGGGGCTTGGTGGGTGAGCAGTTCTTC.

The chain employs TRBV6-6 and TRBJ2-7; D gene ambiguous. Deletions cut 4 bases from V and 6 bases from J, with 7 bases between. The germline gives CDR1 MNHNY, CDR2 SVGAGI (reference sequence). The CDR3 has 11 amino acids. CDR3 in amino acids: CASSSPGEQYF. The CDR3 nucleotides are TGTGCCAGCAGTTCCCCTGGCGAGCAGTACTTC.

The V gene is TRBV29-1, the J gene TRBJ2-1; TRBD1 might be the D (5 bases). The CDR3 is made up of 11 amino acids. CDR1 and CDR2 (germline): SQVTM, ANQGSEA. V lost 8 bases to trimming and J lost 7 bases, with 12 bases between them. CDR3 DNA sequence: TGCAGCACAGGTATGGGGAATGAGCAGTTCTTC. This gives the protein CSTGMGNEQFF.

The chain combines TRBV27 with TRBJ1-5, with unresolved D. Germline V gene lookup returns CDR1 MNHEY and CDR2 SMNVEV (reference sequence). This CDR3 comprises 13 residues. Trimming took 8 bases from V and 4 from J, leaving 12 bases between them. Here the CDR3 DNA reads TGTGCCAGCGGGGTGGCATTAAATCAGCCCCAGCATTTT. It specifies CASGVALNQPQHF.

The V gene is TRBV6-1, the J gene TRBJ1-5; a weak D match, TRBD1 (6 bases). V lost 3 bases, J lost 3 bases, and 15 bases lay in between. This CDR3 comprises 16 residues. Germline V gene lookup returns CDR1 MNHNS and CDR2 SASEGT. The CDR3, as DNA: TGTGCCAGCAGTGAGTTCGGCAGGGGAAACAATCAGCCCCAGCATTTT. It codes for CASSEFGRGNNQPQHF.

The chain links TRBV20-1 to TRBJ2-3; no definite D call. The CDR3 is made up of 13 amino acids. Trimming took 5 bases from V and 1 from J, leaving 10 bases between them. CDR1 DFQATT and CDR2 SNEGSKA come from the germline V gene (reference sequence). CDR3 in DNA: TGCAGTGCTTATGACACTGGCACAGATACGCAGTATTTT. It specifies CSAYDTGTDTQYF.

V usage is TRBV20-1 and J usage is TRBJ2-5; 7 bases fit TRBD1. CDR1 is DFQATT, CDR2 SNEGSKA, per germline (reference sequence). With V trimmed by 5 bases and J by 3 bases, 3 bases remained unmatched. The CDR3 spans 12 residues. The chain's CDR3 is CSAAGTEETQYF. CDR3 DNA: TGCAGTGCTGCCGGGACAGAAGAGACCCAGTACTTC.

The V and J genes are TRBV4-2 and TRBJ2-1; 8 nucleotides agree with TRBD2. The DNA end favors TRBJ2-7, so the J call may be wrong. Looked up from germline, CDR1 is LGHNA and CDR2 is YNFKEQ. This CDR3 has 16 residues. The CDR3 sequence: CASSPQASGFYNEQYF. For the CDR3, the DNA is TGTGCCAGCAGCCCCCAGGCTAGCGGGTTCTACAATGAGCAGTACTTC.

This chain joins TRBV11-2 and TRBJ2-3, with D hard to call. The CDR3 is 12 amino acids. Trimming left V 5 bases short and J 4 bases short, with 7 bases between. The germline CDR1 and CDR2 sequences are SGHAT and FQNNGV. The CDR3 sequence: CASSTQSDTQYF. The CDR3 DNA follows: TGTGCCAGCAGCACCCAATCAGATACGCAGTATTTT.

This chain joins TRBV11-3 and TRBJ2-2; D uncertain. This CDR3 has 12 residues. Germline lookup yields CDR1 SGHNT and CDR2 YENEEA. With 8 bases removed from V and 6 bases from J, the gap between germline ends came to 10 bases. In DNA, the CDR3 is TGTGCCAGCGGAAGTAAGGCCGGGGAGCTGTTTTTT. Translation: CASGSKAGELFF.

A single count supports this clonotype. Relative to the germline gene, one junction end is altered; a read error may explain this. This chain links TRBV6-5 with TRBJ2-7, with 7 bases matching TRBD1. Germline CDR1 is MNHEY and CDR2 is SVGAGI. The CDR3 length is 14 residues. For the CDR3, the DNA is TGTGCCAGCAGTCACTCGTTAGGGGGCGACGAGCAGTACTTC. The encoded protein is CASSHSLGGDEQYF.

The chain recombines TRBV20-1 with TRBJ1-2; 8 nucleotides align to TRBD1. J was trimmed by 3 bases and V by 6 bases; bases with no gene match: 6. The length of the CDR3 is 13 residues. The germline CDR1 and CDR2 sequences are DFQATT and SNEGSKA (reference sequence). The DNA for the CDR3 is TGCAGTGCGGAGGGACAGGAGGACTATGGCTACACCTTC. This gives the protein CSAEGQEDYGYTF.

The chain has TRBV5-1 and TRBJ1-2; the D is unclear. The CDR3 spans 15 residues. V lost 0 bases to trimming and J lost 4 bases, with 13 bases between them. Germline assignment: CDR1 SGHRS and CDR2 YFSETQ. The CDR3 protein is CASSLESGPTYGYTF. The DNA of the CDR3 is TGCGCCAGCAGCTTGGAATCGGGTCCAACCTATGGCTACACCTTC. Using reference TRBV5-1 and TRBJ1-2 for the parts outside the CDR3, the full variable domain is KAGVTQTPRYLIKTRGQQVTLSCSPISGHRSVSWYQQTPGQGLQFLFEYFSETQRNKGNFPGRFSGRQFSNSRSEMNVSTLELGDSALYLCASSLESGPTYGYTFGSGTRLTVV.

The V gene is TRBV7-8, the J gene TRBJ2-4; 12 bases align to TRBD1. CDR1 is SGHVS and CDR2 is FQNEAQ in the germline V gene. The CDR3 is made up of 18 amino acids. V lost 4 bases to trimming and J lost 9 bases; unmatched junction nucleotides: 16. CDR3 residues: CASSYDPTGTGGQVIQYF. CDR3 sequence (DNA): TGTGCCAGCAGCTATGATCCGACCGGGACAGGGGGCCAGGTCATTCAGTACTTC. The entire variable domain, with the rest obtained from reference TRBV7-8 and TRBJ2-4, is as follows: GAGVSQSPRYKVAKRGQDVALRCDPISGHVSLFWYQQALGQGPEFLTYFQNEAQLDKSGLPSDRFFAERPEGSVSTLKIQRTQQEDSAVYLCASSYDPTGTGGQVIQYFGAGTRLSVL.

The chain has TRBV11-2 and TRBJ1-1; D unresolved. Germline assignment: CDR1 SGHAT and CDR2 FQNNGV. Trimming removed 0 bases from V and 7 bases from J, with 12 bases in between. CDR3 size: 14 residues. The CDR3: CASSLEGSEFEAFF. CDR3 DNA sequence: TGTGCCAGCAGCTTAGAGGGGTCAGAGTTTGAAGCTTTCTTT.